This T cell receptor beta chain was found in a study of T cells in narcolepsy. In the study overall: Donors had narcolepsy type 1 or type 2, or were healthy controls.

Study-wide points: No autoreactive T cell clone sequences appeared in some memory CD4+ repertoires. Comparing one patient's CSF and blood CD4+ clonotypes highlighted HCRT- and TRIB2-specific autoreactive clonotypes. Blood of same and different patients, but not healthy controls, reportedly held recurring autoreactive clonotypes.

The V gene's germline CDR1 is MGHRA and CDR2 YSYEKL. The V gene end was trimmed by 0 bases and the J gene end by 6 bases; junction bases not matched to a gene: 6. There are 15 residues in the CDR3. Here immunoSEQ multiplex PCR was the method, and the copy in TCRdb shows in-frame clones only, minus some. The sample includes just under 35,000 clones, approximately 80% of them seen just once. Concerning this clone itself: Its antigen remains unknown.

This receptor was taken from a human donor in good health. The sample consisted of memory (CD45RA-) CD4+ T cells from blood. The chain uses TRBV4-1 and TRBJ2-7; TRBD2 agrees at 9 bases. The CDR3 here is CASSQDAGGGSEQYF. The CDR3, as DNA: TGCGCCAGCAGCCAAGACGCGGGAGGGGGAAGCGAGCAGTACTTC.